These 18 T cell receptor beta chains were all obtained from the same sample, sequenced in a study of T cell responses to AZD1222 COVID-19 vaccine. Libraries were prepared by immunoSEQ multiplex PCR; TCRdb keeps only in-frame clonotypes and omits some of them. The table records around 190,000 clones, roughly 94% of them present only once. Sequenced here: peripheral blood, sampled 28 days after the second AZD1222 dose. The source of these receptors is an adult who received the AZD1222 COVID-19 vaccine.

This chain uses TRBV29-1 with TRBJ1-4; the D gene is possibly TRBD1 (6 bases). CDR3 length: 11 amino acids. The V end lost 6 bases, the J end lost 17 bases, and 19 bases lay between the germline ends. Germline V lookup: CDR1 SQVTM, CDR2 ANQGSEA. For the CDR3, the DNA is TGCAGCGTCACCCAAGGGGGTGGGACTTTTTTT. It yields the protein CSVTQGGGTFF.

This rearrangement joins TRBV3-1 (or the pseudogene TRBV3-2) to TRBJ2-5; the D is unclear. The CDR3 is 13 residues long. The germline gives CDR1 LGHDT, CDR2 YNNKEL (reference sequence). V was clipped by 5 bases and J by 5 bases, with 12 bases between them. CDR3 amino acids: CASSETRWETQYF. CDR3 in DNA: TGTGCCAGCAGCGAGACCCGGTGGGAGACCCAGTACTTC.

The genes are TRBV12-5 and TRBJ2-1, with D possibly matching TRBD1 (5 bases). CDR3 length: 14 amino acids. The V and J ends lost 6 bases and 4 bases respectively, with 13 bases between them. Germline loops: CDR1 LGHNT, CDR2 FRNRAP. The CDR3 DNA is TGTGCTAGTGGCCCTACTGACAGTTACAATGAGCAGTTCTTC. Its protein product is CASGPTDSYNEQFF. Using reference TRBV12-5 and TRBJ2-1 for the parts outside the CDR3, the full variable domain is DARVTQTPRHKVTEMGQEVTMRCQPILGHNTVFWYRQTMMQGLELLAYFRNRAPLDDSGMPKDRFSAEMPDATLATLKIQPSEPRDSAVYFCASGPTDSYNEQFFGPGTRLTVL.

The chain links TRBV28 to TRBJ2-3; 9 nucleotides match TRBD2. This CDR3 is 18 amino acids long. The trim removed 3 bases at V and 1 base at J, leaving 11 bases unmatched. Germline-derived CDR1 and CDR2 are MDHEN and SYDVKM. CDR3: CASSLGPLRLAGTDTQYF. The CDR3 DNA reads TGTGCCAGCAGTTTGGGGCCCCTTCGACTAGCGGGCACAGATACGCAGTATTTT.

The rearrangement links TRBV11-2 to TRBJ2-3; the match to TRBD2 covers 14 bases. The trim removed 4 bases at V and 1 base at J, leaving 1 base unmatched. The CDR3 runs to 16 residues. Germline CDR1 and CDR2: SGHAT and FQNNGV. The CDR3 nucleotides are TGTGCCAGCAGCTCGGGACTAGCGGGAGGCACAGATACGCAGTATTTT. Encoded protein: CASSSGLAGGTDTQYF.

This chain connects TRBV9 to TRBJ2-4; the D is unclear. The V and J ends lost 1 base and 9 bases respectively, with 5 bases between them. This CDR3 has 11 amino acids. CDR1 is SGDLS and CDR2 is YYNGEE in the germline V gene. Written as DNA, the CDR3 is TGTGCCAGCAGCGTATGGGGCATTCAGTACTTC. It translates to CASSVWGIQYF.

This rearrangement joins TRBV19 to TRBJ1-4, with D possibly being TRBD1 (5 bases). This CDR3 region has 16 residues. CDR1 and CDR2 from the germline V gene are LNHDA and SQIVND (reference sequence). Between the trimmed V and J ends, which lost 4 bases and 0 bases, there was a span of 12 bases. The CDR3 sequence is CASSTPAGPTNEKLFF. The CDR3 DNA reads as TGTGCCAGTAGTACGCCCGCAGGGCCAACTAATGAAAAACTGTTTTTT.

The genes are TRBV28 and TRBJ1-1; weak D call: TRBD1 (5 bases). Germline loops: CDR1 MDHEN, CDR2 SYDVKM. The V end lost 2 bases, the J end lost 8 bases, and 15 bases lay between the germline ends. The CDR3 contains 14 residues. The CDR3 nucleotides read TGTGCCAGCAGTTTAAGGGGACTAAAAATCGAAGCTTTCTTT. Amino acid sequence: CASSLRGLKIEAFF.

The chain combines TRBV10-3 with TRBJ2-2; 7 bases fit TRBD2. The V and J ends lost 5 bases and 2 bases, in that order; junction bases with no gene match: 2. The CDR3 is made up of 14 amino acids. CDR1 ENHRY and CDR2 SYGVKD come from the germline V gene. DNA for the CDR3: TGTGCCATCAGTAGCGGGATTAACACCGGGGAGCTGTTTTTT. It is translated as CAISSGINTGELFF.

Notes on this clone: The same CDR3 can be traced to other DNA sequences in this sample. This chain uses TRBV19 with TRBJ1-4, with a weak D call TRBD1 (5 bases). The V gene's germline CDR1 is LNHDA and CDR2 SQIVND (reference sequence). V was trimmed by 3 bases and J by 8 bases, leaving 10 bases between them. This CDR3 contains 13 residues. As DNA, the CDR3 is TGTGCCAGTAGTATCCAGGGTGGCGAAAAACTGTTTTTT. This encodes CASSIQGGEKLFF.

The rearrangement uses TRBV2 and TRBJ2-3, with TRBD2 identical over 8 bases. The CDR3 covers 13 residues. Trimming cost V 11 bases and J 3 bases; bases outside gene matches: 7. Per germline, CDR1 SNHLY and CDR2 FYNNEI. This CDR3 reads CAAAGGATDTQYF. As DNA, the CDR3 is TGTGCCGCGGCCGGGGGGGCGACAGATACGCAGTATTTT.

V is TRBV3-1 (or the pseudogene TRBV3-2) and J is TRBJ2-5; 12 bases agree with TRBD2. V gave up 2 bases and J gave up 12 bases; unmatched junction bases: 13. The germline gives CDR1 LGHDT, CDR2 YNNKEL (reference sequence). The CDR3 consists of 16 residues. The CDR3 sequence is CASSQIRGTSGRPKYF. The CDR3 DNA reads as TGTGCCAGCAGCCAAATCAGGGGTACTAGCGGGAGGCCGAAGTACTTC.

This sequence joins TRBV6-7 and TRBJ2-6; TRBD1 matches 8 bases. TRBV6-7 falls under the ORF class, with uncertain function. The CDR3 has 17 residues. The V gene end was trimmed by 4 bases and the J gene end by 2 bases; junction bases not matched to a gene: 7. The CDR3 sequence is CASSCGTGIPGANVLTF. The CDR3 coding sequence is TGTGCCAGCAGTTGCGGGACAGGTATTCCTGGGGCCAACGTCCTGACTTTC.

The gene calls are TRBV7-6 and TRBJ1-6; 8 bases are shared with TRBD1. J gave up 9 bases and V 1 base, and 5 bases lay outside the gene matches. Germline CDR1 reads SGHVS; CDR2 reads FNYEAQ. The CDR3 is made up of 15 amino acids. This chain's CDR3 is CASSLDATGASPLHF. CDR3 nucleotides: TGTGCCAGCAGCTTAGACGCGACAGGGGCTTCACCCCTCCACTTT.

This sequence joins TRBV2 and TRBJ1-2; D is unclear. V lost 2 bases and J 5 bases, leaving 0 bases between the germline ends. Germline V gene sequence: CDR1 SNHLY, CDR2 FYNNEI. The CDR3 is 10 residues long. In nucleotides, the CDR3 is TGTGCCAGCAGTGAATATGGCTACACCTTC. It yields the protein CASSEYGYTF.

The chain carries TRBV5-1 and TRBJ2-1, with D tentatively TRBD2 (5 bases). The CDR3 has 14 amino acids. V gave up 0 bases and J gave up 5 bases, with 9 bases separating them. The germline gives CDR1 SGHRS, CDR2 YFSETQ. CDR3 protein: CASSLATRNNEQFF. The CDR3 DNA follows: TGCGCCAGCAGCTTGGCAACTAGGAACAATGAGCAGTTCTTC.

The V call is TRBV7-2, the J call TRBJ1-2, with D possibly TRBD1 on 5 matching bases. V gave up 5 bases and J gave up 4 bases, with 14 bases separating them. The length of the CDR3 is 14 residues. Germline CDR1 SGHTA, CDR2 FQGNSA. CDR3 residues: CASSKDTGAYGYTF. The CDR3 bases are TGTGCCAGCAGCAAAGACACCGGGGCCTATGGCTACACCTTC.

This chain links TRBV6-4 with TRBJ2-1; D is ambiguous. CDR3 length: 13 amino acids. V was clipped by 0 bases and J by 9 bases, with 9 bases between them. Germline CDR1 MRHNA, CDR2 SNTAGT. CDR3 in amino acids: CASSDSFRGEQFF. Here the CDR3 DNA reads TGTGCCAGCAGTGACTCGTTCCGTGGTGAGCAGTTCTTC.